This TCR beta chain was observed in a study of blood T cell repertoires in COVID-19 (TCRdb year 2020). Regarding the complete study: Collaborator samples came from the United States, Italy and Spain and covered acute and convalescent phases of COVID-19. Where HLA class I and class II types were available, the types were taken from metadata supplied by the sample provider, not from assay-based typing. The samples were drawn from two sources: the first 160 participants of the ongoing ImmuneRACE study, and 1,000 to 1,500 subjects contributed by 6 global collaborators. Subjects who had been exposed to COVID-19, were actively infected with it, or had recovered from it provided the deeply sampled blood TCRbeta repertoires that made up the dataset. The material from the prospective study consisted of cDNA or gDNA derived from T cells, B-cell-depleted T cells, or PBMCs. The repertoires were released in a freely available public database meant as a resource for research on the immune response to SARS-CoV-2. The sample metadata nearly always contained a de-identified subject ID, COVID-19 status, age in years and sex.

V and J are truncated by 2 bases and 6 bases respectively, leaving an intervening sequence of 21 bases. From a lookup of the germline V gene, CDR1 and CDR2 are SGHRS and YFSETQ. The cysteine opens and the phenylalanine closes a CDR3 of 16 amino acids. Here the CDR3 DNA is all that survives: 48 bases in frame from base 1. The immunoSEQ Assay, a bias-controlled multiplex PCR, was used to amplify TCRbeta CDR3 regions from genomic DNA. Per the authors' processing: Within the assay, amplification of reference gene primers was used to estimate how many nucleated cells each sample contained. To quantify the absolute abundance of each unique TCRbeta CDR3 rearrangement, sequence reads were collapsed and filtered. For each sample, productive Simpson clonality was calculated as the square root of Simpson's diversity index over productive rearrangements. TCRdb limited this immuneACCESS table to in-frame rearrangements with V and J called. A share of clones is missing; checked studies link under half to unresolved V genes, and the rest is unexplained. The DNA was the basis for D and trimming; V, J and clone size are from that table. For this sample the table gives around 250,000 clones, of which roughly 80% were detected only once. Roughly 4.7% of the sample lies in the top ten.

With respect to this clone: The specificity of this receptor is unknown. Base qualities were left out, and no much larger clone turns up one base away.

Paper-wide results and their limitations: How much clinical and demographic metadata was included differed by source and by participant, and the metadata was provided uncurated.

Enrolling through a virtual design, the prospective study's participants ranged in age from roughly 18 to 95 years and lived across roughly 24 United States geographic areas. Cohort assignment in the prospective study relied on participant-reported clinical history from a screening survey and a study questionnaire. Exposed participants had been in contact with someone with a PCR-confirmed or clinician-diagnosed COVID-19 case within 2 weeks of study entry. In the prospective study, whole blood, serum and a nasopharyngeal or oropharyngeal swab were collected from each participant by mobile phlebotomists. Over an approximately 2-month period, participants in the prospective study had the option of providing additional blood draws and questionnaires. Blood samples from the prospective study were shipped frozen or at room temperature prior to DNA extraction.

Sequencing was carried out using PBMCs or T cells enriched from blood (not recorded which). Recombination linked TRBV5-1 to TRBJ2-7, with the D gene too uncertain to name. The sequence came from a man aged 40-50 years who had been exposed to COVID-19. The base sequence is TGCGCCAGCAGCTTCGGTTCCCAGGCCCCGCCCGGCGAGCAGTACTTC. Its translation reads: CASSFGSQAPPGEQYF.